The clone carrying this T cell receptor (beta chain) was counted between two and nine times. What it binds is not known. The sample is drawn from a study of T cells in localized non-small cell lung cancer. Notes on the study in general: In adjacent lung appeared a median around 56 of the top 100 tumor clones.

The table came from immunoSEQ multiplex PCR; TCRdb's copy has only in-frame clones and leaves some out. Of around 50,000 clones listed, around 86% were seen once; the top ten hold 5.2%. With 2 bases removed from V and 2 bases from J, the gap between germline ends came to 9 bases. The CDR3 totals 14 residues. The germline gives CDR1 SGHTA, CDR2 FQGNSA. This rearrangement joins TRBV7-2 to TRBJ1-1, with D hard to call. This sequence originates from a woman aged 35 to 70 with stage I lung adenocarcinoma. This sample comprised peripheral blood, obtained before any cancer treatment. The CDR3 nucleotides read TGTGCCAGCAGCTTAAGGACCGTTAACACTGAAGCTTTCTTT. It codes for CASSLRTVNTEAFF.